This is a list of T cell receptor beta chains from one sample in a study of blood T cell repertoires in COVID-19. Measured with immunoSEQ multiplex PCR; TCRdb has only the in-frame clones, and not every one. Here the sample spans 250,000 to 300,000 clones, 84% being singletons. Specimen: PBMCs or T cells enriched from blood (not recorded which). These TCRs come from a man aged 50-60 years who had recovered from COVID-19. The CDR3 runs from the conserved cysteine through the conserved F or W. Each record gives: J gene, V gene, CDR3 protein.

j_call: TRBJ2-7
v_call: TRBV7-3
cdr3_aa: CASSFSAGEQYF

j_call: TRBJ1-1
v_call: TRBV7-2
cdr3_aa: CASSLGGLNTEAFF

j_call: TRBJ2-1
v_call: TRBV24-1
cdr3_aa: CATSDPLAGGPENEQFF

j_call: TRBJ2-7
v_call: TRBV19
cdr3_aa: CASSNPGAGTYEQYF

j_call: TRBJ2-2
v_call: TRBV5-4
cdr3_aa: CASSRETANTGELFF

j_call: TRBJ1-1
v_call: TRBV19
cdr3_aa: CASSMHRGAFF

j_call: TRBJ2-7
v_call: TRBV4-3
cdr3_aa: CASSQEDDKGVANHYEQYF

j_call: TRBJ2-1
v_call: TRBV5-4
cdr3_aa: CASSPRTRYNEQFF

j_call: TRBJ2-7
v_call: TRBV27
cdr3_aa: CASSRDRVHEQYF

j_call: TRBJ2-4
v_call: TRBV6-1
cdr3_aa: CASSEFNGTPPKNIQYF

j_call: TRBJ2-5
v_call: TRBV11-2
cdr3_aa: CASSREPIQGSQETQYF

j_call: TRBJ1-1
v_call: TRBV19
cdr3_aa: CASSPQRGPNPTEAFF

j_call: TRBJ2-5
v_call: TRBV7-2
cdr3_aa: CASSLSHGQETQYF

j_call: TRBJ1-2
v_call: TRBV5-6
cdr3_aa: CASSPGQGDYGYTF

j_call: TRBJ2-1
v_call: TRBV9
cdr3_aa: CASSVGSGGAVEQFF

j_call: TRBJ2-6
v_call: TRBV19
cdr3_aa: CASSILLAGPSGANVLTF

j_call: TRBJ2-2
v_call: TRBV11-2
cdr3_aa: CASSLGARSTGELFF

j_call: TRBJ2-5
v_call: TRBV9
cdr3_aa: CASSVAQTGKGETQYF

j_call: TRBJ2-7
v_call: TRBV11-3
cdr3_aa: CASSSRQSLSYEQYF

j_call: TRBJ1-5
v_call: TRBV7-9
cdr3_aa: CASSSMPGQGINQPQHF

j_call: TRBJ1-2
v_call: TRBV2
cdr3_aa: CASSPRAGGYYGYTF

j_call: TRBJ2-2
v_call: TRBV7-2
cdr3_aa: CASSSDRGTGELFF

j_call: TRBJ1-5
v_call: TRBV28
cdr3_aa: CASSLNQGPLQPQHF

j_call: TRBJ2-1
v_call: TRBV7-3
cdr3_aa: CASSSHAGANWEQFF

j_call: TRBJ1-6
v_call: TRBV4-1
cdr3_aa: CASSQDGTGTLPNSPLHF

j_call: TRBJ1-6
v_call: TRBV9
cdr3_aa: CASSAGLDNSPLHF

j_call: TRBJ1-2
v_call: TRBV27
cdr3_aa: CASSLLKTGYVTF

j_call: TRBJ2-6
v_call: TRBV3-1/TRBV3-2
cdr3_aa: CASSQAGSGANVLTF

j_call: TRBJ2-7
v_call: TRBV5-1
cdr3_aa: CASSESGYEQYF

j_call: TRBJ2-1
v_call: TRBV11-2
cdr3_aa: CASSSIAGDSEQFF

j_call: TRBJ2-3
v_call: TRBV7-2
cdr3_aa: CASSFTGTSPPRNTQYF

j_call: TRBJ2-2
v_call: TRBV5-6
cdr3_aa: CASSFGPLNTGELFF

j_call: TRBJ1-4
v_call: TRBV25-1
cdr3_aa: CASSERRGTNEKLFF

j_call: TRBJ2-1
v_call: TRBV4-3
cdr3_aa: CASSQDSSNYNEQFF

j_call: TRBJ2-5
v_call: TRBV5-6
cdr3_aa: CASSLGLRWGETQYF

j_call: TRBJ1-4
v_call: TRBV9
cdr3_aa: CASSVGGGPAGEKLFF